This T cell receptor (beta chain) was documented in a study of shared clonotypes between healthy human individuals. The overall study: Every donor yielded three CD4 naive, three CD4 memory, two CD8 naive and one CD8 memory plate.

Sequenced by immunoSEQ multiplex PCR; TCRdb stores in-frame clones only, minus some. The table includes approximately 1.5 million clones, 98% detected once. CDR3 length: 18 amino acids. V dropped 2 bases and J dropped 6; count of bases not matched to a gene: 14. Germline V lookup: CDR1 MNHEY, CDR2 SMNVEV (reference sequence). Note on this clone: Antigen: not known.

CD4+ cells were split into CD45RA+ naive and CD45RA-negative memory subsets. Study-level results: Naive CD4 clonotypes overlapped across a handful of donors at around 4.8%.

The sequence was obtained from a young man in good health. The rearrangement uses TRBV27 and TRBJ2-1; TRBD2 aligns across 9 bases. Input material: naive CD4+ T cells sorted from blood. Noted subset: CD45RA+ positively selected. CDR3 loop: CASSLQGVVAGVSNEQFF. DNA of the CDR3: TGTGCCAGCAGTTTACAGGGGGTGGTAGCGGGAGTGAGCAATGAGCAGTTCTTC.